Each of the 5 T cell receptor beta chains below was sequenced from the same sample in a study of T cell responses to AZD1222 COVID-19 vaccine. The protocol was immunoSEQ multiplex PCR, while the TCRdb copy is restricted to in-frame clones and leaves out a portion. Here the sample spans 130,000 to 150,000 clones, about 93% being singletons. The sequencing here drew on peripheral blood, taken on day 0 of AZD1222 vaccination. These receptors were collected from an adult in good health.

Written as DNA, the CDR3 is TGTGCCAGCAGTCCCACAGGGGCCACCGGCTCTGGGGCCAACGTCCTGACTTTC. Its protein is CASSPTGATGSGANVLTF. The chain is built from TRBV6-4 and TRBJ2-6; 7 nucleotides line up with TRBD1. The CDR3 totals 18 residues. Trimming removed 5 bases from V and 0 bases from J; junction bases left unmatched: 10. The V gene's germline CDR1 is MRHNA and CDR2 SNTAGT.

The chain is built from TRBV5-6 and TRBJ1-3, with D perhaps matching TRBD1 (5 bases). The CDR3 runs to 15 residues. Per the germline V gene, CDR1 is SGHDT and CDR2 is YYEEEE. V lost 2 bases to trimming and J lost 0 bases, with 9 bases between them. The DNA of the CDR3 is TGTGCCAGCAGCTTTAGGGGATCCTCTGGAAACACCATATATTTT. This sequence encodes CASSFRGSSGNTIYF.

The count of this clone is one. The chain uses TRBV19 and TRBJ1-1, with a tentative D call TRBD1 (6 bases). The ends were cut back, 5 bases at V and 1 base at J, with 14 bases in the middle. Germline V CDR1 and CDR2: LNHDA, SQIVND (reference sequence). This CDR3 contains 15 residues. This CDR3 is CASSPSWGPNTEAFF. CDR3 coding DNA: TGTGCCAGTAGTCCAAGCTGGGGGCCGAACACTGAAGCTTTCTTT.

The chain uses TRBV5-1 and TRBJ1-5, with a possible D match to TRBD1 (5 bases). V was pared by 5 bases and J by 0 bases, with 9 bases between. Per the germline V gene, CDR1 is SGHRS and CDR2 is YFSETQ. This CDR3 has 14 amino acids. CDR3 DNA: TGCGCCAGCAGGACAGCAAATAGCAATCAGCCCCAGCATTTT. This sequence encodes CASRTANSNQPQHF. Drawing the rest from reference TRBV5-1 and TRBJ1-5, the complete variable domain is KAGVTQTPRYLIKTRGQQVTLSCSPISGHRSVSWYQQTPGQGLQFLFEYFSETQRNKGNFPGRFSGRQFSNSRSEMNVSTLELGDSALYLCASRTANSNQPQHFGDGTRLSIL.

This rearrangement joins TRBV6-2 or TRBV6-3 to TRBJ2-5; no firm D call. The CDR3 has 11 amino acids. Between the trimmed V and J ends, which lost 5 bases and 5 bases, there was a span of 6 bases. Germline V gene lookup returns CDR1 MNHEY and CDR2 SVGEGT. CDR3: CASSLWETQYF. In DNA, the CDR3 is TGTGCCAGCAGTCTCTGGGAGACCCAGTACTTC.